The sequence of this T cell receptor (beta chain) was determined in a study of blood T cell repertoires in COVID-19. About the study: The United States, Italy and Spain supplied acute and convalescent COVID-19 samples. In each case, the material was cDNA or gDNA derived from T cells, B-cell-depleted T cells, or PBMCs.

Germline V gene sequence: CDR1 SGHNT, CDR2 YYREEE (reference sequence). The CDR3 spans 15 residues. Unmatched junction bases numbered 5, after V lost 4 bases and J lost 5 bases. In the original workflow: Amplified reference gene primers provided the basis for estimating nucleated cell counts. Data came from immunoSEQ multiplex PCR; TCRdb stores just in-frame clones and leaves some out. The V and J calls and clone size were taken over from that table, and D and trimming were inferred from the DNA. The sample lists about 60,000 clones, around 80% occurring once. The sequencing sample was made of peripheral blood. V and J are TRBV5-4 and TRBJ2-5, with 13 bases fitting TRBD2. This clonotype originated in an elderly woman with acute or convalescent COVID-19. This CDR3 is CASSTLAGGGETQYF. The CDR3 DNA reads TGTGCCAGCAGCACACTAGCGGGAGGGGGGGAGACCCAGTACTTC. The variable domain in full, completed from reference TRBV5-4 and TRBJ2-5, reads ETGVTQSPTHLIKTRGQQVTLRCSSQSGHNTVSWYQQALGQGPQFIFQYYREEENGRGNFPPRFSGLQFPNYSSELNVNALELDDSALYLCASSTLAGGGETQYFGPGTRLLVL.